The TCR beta chain under discussion was sequenced for a study of T cell clonality in common variable immunodeficiency. Findings of the study overall: CVID subjects had higher TCRbeta clonality than healthy controls, most marked in about a third. Compared with controls, CVID subjects had fewer shared TCRbeta clones. In common variable immunodeficiency, TCR beta chains reportedly carried fewer deletions and N-nucleotide insertions.

TCRdb's table, derived via immunoSEQ multiplex PCR, lists solely in-frame clones and lacks some. The record shows 50,000 to 60,000 clones for this sample, with no singletons present. Heparinized whole blood, roughly 4.5 to 9 ml, came from each donor. About this clone itself: Its matching antigen is unknown. The read terminates 3 residues ahead of where the CDR3 ends, so the germline J gene completes it.

The V gene's germline CDR1 is KGHSH and CDR2 LQKENI. V lost 1 base and J lost 4, with 11 bases in between. This CDR3 is 15 amino acids long. The sequencing sample was made of peripheral blood mononuclear cells. The clonotype originates from a person aged 18 to 75 in good health. This chain connects TRBV18 to TRBJ1-5, with D maybe TRBD1 (6 bases). The part of the CDR3 DNA that was read is TGTGCCAGCTCACCACAAGACAGGCAAAATCAGCCC. Translated: CASSPQDRQNQP. Given in full, the CDR3 is CASSPQDRQNQPQHF. The variable domain in full, with the rest retrieved from reference TRBV18 and TRBJ1-5, is NAGVMQNPRHLVRRRGQEARLRCSPMKGHSHVYWYRQLPEEGLKFMVYLQKENIIDESGMPKERFSAEFPKEGPSILRIQQVVRGDSAAYFCASSPQDRQNQPQHFGDGTRLSIL.